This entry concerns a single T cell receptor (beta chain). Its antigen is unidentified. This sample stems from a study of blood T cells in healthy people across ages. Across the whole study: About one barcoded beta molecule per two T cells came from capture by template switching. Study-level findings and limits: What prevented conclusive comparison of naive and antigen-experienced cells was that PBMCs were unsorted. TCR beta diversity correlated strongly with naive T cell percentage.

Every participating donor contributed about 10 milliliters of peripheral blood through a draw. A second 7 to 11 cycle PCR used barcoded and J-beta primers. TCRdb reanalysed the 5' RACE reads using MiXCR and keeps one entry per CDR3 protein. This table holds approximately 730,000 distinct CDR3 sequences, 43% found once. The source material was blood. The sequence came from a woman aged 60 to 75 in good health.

The CDR3 coding sequence is TGCAGCGTTGAAGGCCAGGGGGACAGGCGCACAGATACGCAGTATTTT. The encoded protein is CSVEGQGDRRTDTQYF. The chain recombines TRBV29-1 with TRBJ2-3; 8 bases agree with TRBD1. The V gene end was trimmed by 1 base and the J gene end by 1 base; junction bases not matched to a gene: 7. This CDR3 has 16 amino acids. Looked up from germline, CDR1 is SQVTM and CDR2 is ANQGSEA.